One T cell receptor (beta chain) is described in this entry. Its antigen has not been determined. Base qualities are not at hand, and no much larger clone is one base apart. Library generation was performed with the immunoSEQ multiplex PCR assay. A mixture of 60 forward primers for TCR Vbeta segments and 13 reverse primers for TCR Jbeta segments was used in the multiplex PCR. The CDR3 region of rearranged TCR beta genes was amplified from genomic DNA with a multiplex PCR assay. On the Illumina HiSeq System, the amplified TCR beta libraries were sequenced as 87-base-pair reads. For the original study's pipeline: A later analysis tallied around 87 million unique TCR beta chains across the approximately 670 repertoires, and some 12 million of those chains were shared by two or more donors. Raw reads were error-corrected and collapsed into unique sequences with a nearest-neighbor algorithm that merged closely related sequences to remove PCR and sequencing errors. CDR3 sequences were aligned to IMGT reference sequences to assign V, D and J gene segments. Each retained sequence needed at least a six-nucleotide match to both a V gene segment and a J gene segment. A rearrangement was called productive if the CDR3 had no stop codons and remained in frame with V and J, and every other rearrangement was called non-productive. CDR3 was defined according to IMGT convention as the region running from the second conserved V-encoded cysteine to the conserved J-encoded phenylalanine. Sequences without an unambiguous match to a single V gene segment were excluded from the earlier analysis of approximately 600 of the donors. In an earlier analysis of approximately 610 of the donors, V segments were called functional above 56.7% productive rearrangements and were called segregating when the between-donor standard deviation exceeded 5%. A statistical classification framework was built for diagnosing cytomegalovirus status from the catalog of TCR beta chain sequences. In a later analysis, TCR nucleotide sequences were compared against IMGT/GENE-DB human TR gene sequences so that V and J genes could be assigned. Using the TCRdist pipeline, a later analysis assigned CDR3 sequences along with most-parsimonious VDJ recombination scenarios. In a later analysis, each TCR beta chain was defined by its CDR3 amino acid sequence together with its V-gene family, and reads lacking a unique V-gene family were excluded. A later analysis removed 592 highly shared, low-generation-probability nucleotide sequences to deal with suspected cross-contamination and a sequencing artifact. For each public chain, a later analysis derived a clonal expansion index from normalized ranks of inferred template counts within each repertoire. In a later analysis, generation probabilities were computed with a VDJ recombination model fitted to out-of-frame rearrangements, and the resulting probabilities were checked against IGoR. A later analysis scored TCR-TCR, TCR-HLA and TCR-CMV co-occurrence with hypergeometric tests, applying a repertoire-size bias correction to TCR pairs. In a later analysis, false discovery rates were estimated by permuting HLA or CMV assignments 20 times. In a later analysis, co-occurring TCRs were grouped using DBSCAN, and TCRdist sequence similarity was added for clustering within HLA-allele-positive subsets. For co-occurrence clustering, repertoires with fewer than 30,000 or more than 120,000 public chains were excluded, along with about five repertoires with anomalous nucleotide sharing. Not all clones reach the TCRdb copy of this immuneACCESS table, which keeps in-frame sequences only. Checked studies attribute under half of the gap to unresolved V genes and leave the rest unexplained. V and J calls and clone size are those listed in that table; D and trimming were worked out from the DNA. The sample table contains roughly 180,000 clones; only one count was recorded for 80% to 90% of them. The leading ten clones occupy approximately 2.3% of the sample.

These data come from a study of cytomegalovirus exposure and HLA in healthy donors (dated 2017 in TCRdb). About the study as a whole: An earlier analysis of several hundred of the donors reported 250 to 350 Gb of sequence data and around 110 million unique TCR beta sequences obtained from about 180 million T cells. Approximately 310 gigabases of sequencing data and about 92 million unique TCR sequences made up an early release that covered around 640 HLA-typed donors. Of the roughly 400 genotyped donors, roughly 80% fell in the genetic ancestry cluster associated with self-reported Caucasian donors. The aim of the study was to test whether cataloging public T cell receptors could identify signatures of past pathogen exposure. The study used immunosequencing to profile the T cell repertoires of 666 subjects and linked those repertoires to cytomegalovirus serostatus. In addition to the first cohort of approximately 670 subjects, a separate validation cohort of approximately 110 different subjects was used. The study combined high-throughput TCR immunosequencing, statistical association of individual TCRs with disease status, and machine learning to predict cytomegalovirus infection status. In a later analysis, previously published TCR beta repertoires from 500 to 750 donors were re-analyzed and high-resolution HLA genotyping was added so that TCR occurrence patterns could be studied. Rather than using new phenotypic data, the later analysis identified candidate immune exposures from TCR beta sequences and from how often those sequences occurred across donors. An earlier analysis of 500 to 750 of the donors applied high-throughput TCR beta sequencing to assess whether each TCR beta V gene segment acted as functional or pseudogenic. Donor age, sex, ethnicity and CMV serostatus were compiled together with the repertoire data. Genome-wide SNP genotypes for about three fifths of the roughly 670 donors were used in a later genetic analysis, which treated that subset as a discovery cohort. Every discovery cohort repertoire had been produced on one sequencing platform. HLA typing included class I and class II loci at four-digit resolution. Typing coverage varied by locus: roughly 629-630 donors for A, B, C, DRB1 and DQB1; approximately 520 for DQA1; 600 to 610 for DPA1; approximately 490 for DPB1. Four to six DR-DQ haplotypes were handled as single units for association and clustering, since linkage in the cohort was strong. Across under 500 genotyped donors of the cohort, an average of about 250,000 unique TCR beta nucleotide sequences per donor were sequenced, and roughly 17% of those sequences were non-productive.

The cohort comprised some 700 healthy bone marrow donors. At the time of sampling, every cohort member was nominally healthy, though immune exposures that went unrecorded were likely present. The donor was CMV seronegative and was included in the group of 352 seronegative cohort members. A peripheral blood sample was provided by each donor, and peripheral blood mononuclear cells were used for TCR beta sequencing. The Qiagen DNeasy Blood Extraction Kit was used to extract genomic DNA from the blood cell samples. Overall results and qualifications from the work: Correlated functional status among segregating V segments might be attributable to linkage disequilibrium, but an unknown experimental factor could not be ruled out. The classifier was reported to diagnose cytomegalovirus status with high specificity and sensitivity in both the original cohort and the validation cohort. A further reported finding was that TCR beta sequences accurately predicted the HLA-A and HLA-B alleles for most subjects in the first cohort. A later analysis found that HLA-associated TCR beta chains were more clonally expanded and had lower generation probabilities than equally common non-associated chains. A later analysis reported that several top co-occurrence clusters appeared linked to parvovirus B19, influenza, CMV and Epstein-Barr virus. In a later genetic analysis, fewer N-insertions in productive TCRs were reported among donors in an Asian-associated ancestry cluster than the approximately 670-donor mean. Immune exposure information for the cohort was limited to CMV serostatus. Because some donors lacked HLA typing at each locus, the association tests relied only on the typed subset. According to a later analysis, TCR association rates differed among HLA loci, with DRB1 alleles showing the most associated TCRs and HLA-C alleles showing the fewest. In an earlier analysis of more than 500 of the donors, most TCR beta V segments appeared in productive rearrangements about 90% or about 30% of the time, broadly matching IMGT annotations. Roughly 15 rarely observed V segments, including chromosome 9 orphons, were excluded from the earlier analysis of about 610 of the donors because counts were too low. Most TCR sequences were observed very rarely across donors, whereas some public TCRs were present in many individuals. Assigning TCR associations to individual alleles was difficult when HLA alleles, especially DR and DQ, strongly co-occurred. The authors suggested that the approach could potentially be extended to other disease states and immunological phenotypes. In a later genetic analysis, a missense DCLRE1C variant was associated with V-gene and J-gene trimming of TCR beta chains, and the association was replicated in an independent cohort. A later analysis found that most CMV-associated TCR beta chains appeared HLA-restricted, with HLA associations seemingly driven largely by CMV exposure. At a false discovery rate of 0.05, a later analysis linked around 17,000 TCR beta sequences to specific HLA alleles. The study listed over 150 TCR beta chains as associated with cytomegalovirus. In this cohort, only TCR beta chains were sequenced, and detectable features were limited by the absence of alpha or paired-chain data. A few of the identified cytomegalovirus-associated TCR beta chains were confirmed in vitro to be specific for cytomegalovirus antigens. A cluster of highly shared sequence variants was judged likely to be a technical artifact of the sequencing pipeline. Presence/absence analyses assumed roughly uniform sequencing depth across donors, an assumption that may not hold.

Sequenced input: PBMCs. This TCR came from a male donor in good health and CMV-seronegative.

In nucleotides, the sequence is TGTGCCAGCAGGTTCGTGCAGGTAAATTCACCCCTCCACTTT. Its coded protein is CASRFVQVNSPLHF. The chain is assembled from TRBV6-4 and TRBJ1-6; no D segment can be confidently identified. V drops 6 bases and J drops 7 bases, leaving 13 bases in between. Based on the germline V gene, the CDR1 and CDR2 sequences are MRHNA and SNTAGT. The CDR3 runs 14 amino acids, cysteine and phenylalanine included. Of the read, only the CDR3 DNA is kept; its 42 bases are in frame from base 1.